This T cell receptor (beta chain) was sequenced for a study of T cell repertoires in cytomegalovirus infection. Turning to the study itself: Alongside well-studied HLA-B-restricted CMV epitopes, recently identified HLA-C-restricted CMV epitopes were also used. Based on public TCR beta signatures, there were indications of CMV infection and of a matching HLA type. Study-wide results and limits: Individuals carrying CMV plus the relevant HLA were identified by cumulative frequency of public TCR beta families. HLA-C-restricted CMV clonotypes gave the most frequent clonotype in two of eight donors.

About this clonotype: As yet, its antigen is unknown. At one end, the junction sequence differs from germline, possibly due to a read error.

Germline CDR1 SGHTA, CDR2 FQGTGA. This CDR3 has 15 residues. Via MiXCR, TCRdb re-called the reads, giving one row per CDR3 protein. The data hold some 350,000 distinct CDR3 sequences, with roughly a third observed a single time. Source: cultured PBMCs, taken from culture after CMV antigen stimulation. This clonotype originated in a human donor in good health (CMV status not recorded). Some clones in this sample may be carry-over from other donors' samples. The chain is built from TRBV7-3 and TRBJ2-1; TRBD2 agrees at 10 bases. The CDR3: CASSITSGVYNEQFF. The CDR3 DNA sequence: TGTGCCAGCAGCATAACTAGCGGGGTTTACAATGAGCAGTTCTTC.